The 30 T cell receptor beta chains given below trace back to one sample, sequenced in a study of immune evolution from preneoplasia to lung adenocarcinoma. Clones were read by immunoSEQ multiplex PCR, and TCRdb kept only the in-frame ones, dropping some. The profile shows about 26,000 clones, 74% of them singletons. Sequencing input: FFPE invasive lung adenocarcinoma tissue. The source is a person aged 55-75 years with invasive lung adenocarcinoma. Some clones in this sample may be carry-over from other donors' samples.

V usage is TRBV27 and J usage is TRBJ2-2; the D is unclear. CDR3 length equals 15 residues. V was shortened by 0 bases and J by 9 bases, with 14 bases between the two germline ends. The V gene's germline CDR1 is MNHEY and CDR2 SMNVEV (reference sequence). The CDR3 DNA follows: TGTGCCAGCAGTTTATCAGGCTCCTCACCGTGGGAGCTGTTTTTT. Translated, it gives CASSLSGSSPWELFF.

This chain uses TRBV10-3 with TRBJ1-5; 7 bases align to TRBD1. V shed 10 bases, J shed 3 bases, and the junction held 3 bases outside the gene matches. Germline CDR1 reads ENHRY; CDR2 reads SYGVKD. The CDR3 is 12 residues long. The CDR3: CATGQINQPQHF. The CDR3 coding sequence is TGTGCCACGGGACAGATCAATCAGCCCCAGCATTTT.

The chain links TRBV6-5 to TRBJ2-1, with D possibly TRBD2 on 5 matching bases. Trimming left V 4 bases short and J 10 bases short, with 11 bases between. The germline V gene has CDR1 MNHEY and CDR2 SVGAGI. The CDR3 is made up of 12 amino acids. The CDR3 DNA reads TGTGCCAGCAGTTCCCCCCCGGGGGAGCAGTTCTTC. It yields the protein CASSSPPGEQFF.

The rearrangement uses TRBV18 and TRBJ2-1, with TRBD1 identical over 9 bases. Trimming at V came to 5 bases and at J to 0 bases, leaving 5 bases not matched to a gene. The CDR3 is 16 residues long. Germline V gene lookup returns CDR1 KGHSH and CDR2 LQKENI. The CDR3 DNA reads as TGTGCCAGCTCATTAGGGACAGGGAGCTCCTACAATGAGCAGTTCTTC. Its protein is CASSLGTGSSYNEQFF.

This clone appeared a few times. The chain joins TRBV19 to TRBJ1-3; 8 bases line up with TRBD1. Germline V gives CDR1 LNHDA, CDR2 SQIVND (reference sequence). The V and J ends lost 6 bases and 0 bases, in that order; junction bases with no gene match: 4. The CDR3 sequence is 15 residues long. The CDR3 DNA is TGTGCCAGTAGAAACGGACAGGGCTCTGGAAACACCATATATTTT. It translates to CASRNGQGSGNTIYF.

The J gene is TRBJ2-2, the V gene TRBV1; the table's D call, TRBD2, has no DNA check behind it. TRBV1 is assigned pseudogene status. The CDR3 consists of 17 residues. The CDR3 DNA reads as TGCACCAGCAGCCAAAAACCTAGCTGCGGGCGGACCGGGGAGCTGTTTTTT. It yields the protein CTSSQKPSCGRTGELFF.

This rearrangement joins TRBV2 to TRBJ1-2; D gene unclear. CDR1 and CDR2 (germline): SNHLY, FYNNEI. The CDR3 is 10 amino acids. V dropped 4 bases and J dropped 5 bases, with 2 bases sitting between them. The CDR3, as DNA: TGTGCCAGCAGTGTTTATGGCTACACCTTC. Protein sequence: CASSVYGYTF. The full variable domain, completed using reference TRBV2 and TRBJ1-2, is EPEVTQTPSHQVTQMGQEVILRCVPISNHLYFYWYRQILGQKVEFLVSFYNNEISEKSEIFDDQFSVERPDGSNFTLKIRSTKLEDSAMYFCASSVYGYTFGSGTRLTVV.

The chain employs TRBV5-1 and TRBJ2-3; D remains unclear. Between the trimmed V and J ends, which lost 0 bases and 2 bases, there was a span of 7 bases. CDR3 length: 14 residues. Germline CDR1 reads SGHRS; CDR2 reads YFSETQ. In DNA, the CDR3 is TGCGCCAGCAGCTTGGAAGAGATCACAGATACGCAGTATTTT. It yields the protein CASSLEEITDTQYF.

The chain's CDR3 is CASSFQGVSNQPQHF. Here the CDR3 DNA reads TGTGCCAGCAGTTTTCAGGGGGTTAGCAATCAGCCCCAGCATTTT. The gene calls are TRBV28 and TRBJ1-5, with 7 positions matching TRBD1. V shed 3 bases and J 0 bases; nucleotides not matched to a gene: 2. Germline V gene sequence: CDR1 MDHEN, CDR2 SYDVKM. This CDR3 region has 15 residues. The full variable domain, its missing parts supplied by reference TRBV28 and TRBJ1-5, is DVKVTQSSRYLVKRTGEKVFLECVQDMDHENMFWYRQDPGLGLRLIYFSYDVKMKEKGDIPEGYSVSREKKERFSLILESASTNQTSMYLCASSFQGVSNQPQHFGDGTRLSIL.

This clone has just one count. The V gene is TRBV9, the J gene TRBJ2-2, with D maybe TRBD2 (7 bases). CDR3 length equals 16 residues. From germline, CDR1 is SGDLS and CDR2 YYNGEE. V was cut by 4 bases and J by 0 bases, with 13 bases left in between. The chain's CDR3 is CASSSQGGANTGELFF. The CDR3 nucleotides read TGTGCCAGCAGCTCACAGGGAGGGGCGAACACCGGGGAGCTGTTTTTT.

The chain employs TRBV4-1 and TRBJ2-5; the match to TRBD1 covers 7 bases. The J call may be in error: the DNA end matches TRBJ2-7 better. Per germline, CDR1 MGHRA and CDR2 YSYEKL. This CDR3 is 15 amino acids long. The CDR3 loop reads CASSQAPGQSYEQYF. The CDR3 nucleotides read TGCGCCAGCAGCCAAGCCCCGGGACAGTCCTACGAGCAGTACTTC.

The rearrangement joins TRBV4-1 to TRBJ2-6; no clear D gene. The CDR3 runs 17 residues. The V gene's germline CDR1 is MGHRA and CDR2 YSYEKL. Trimming stripped 0 bases from V and 0 bases from J, with 9 bases between. CDR3 in amino acids: CASSQDLRSSGANVLTF. The CDR3, as DNA: TGCGCCAGCAGCCAAGATTTACGGAGCTCTGGGGCCAACGTCCTGACTTTC.

This clone appeared a few times. J is TRBJ2-5 and V is TRBV6-1; 12 bases agree with TRBD2. V was pared by 4 bases and J by 5 bases, with 5 bases of the junction left unmatched. This CDR3 region has 15 residues. Germline V gives CDR1 MNHNS, CDR2 SASEGT. CDR3 residues: CASSGLAGGSETQYF. CDR3 bases: TGTGCCAGCAGTGGTCTAGCGGGAGGGAGCGAGACCCAGTACTTC.

By share, this clone counts as medium-sized. V usage is TRBV4-1 and J usage is TRBJ1-1; a weak D match, TRBD1 (6 bases). This CDR3 spans 16 amino acids. The ends were cut back, 0 bases at V and 1 base at J, with 12 bases in the middle. In germline, CDR1 is MGHRA, CDR2 YSYEKL. The CDR3 loop is CASSQDPPQGNTEAFF. CDR3 nucleotide sequence: TGCGCCAGCAGCCAAGACCCCCCACAGGGGAACACTGAAGCTTTCTTT.

The V and J genes are TRBV19 and TRBJ1-5; 7 positions agree with TRBD1. V lost 6 bases, J lost 3 bases, and 5 bases stayed unmatched. Per the germline V gene, CDR1 is LNHDA and CDR2 is SQIVND (reference sequence). CDR3 length: 14 residues. CDR3 protein: CASSLDRVNQPQHF. The CDR3 nucleotides read TGTGCCAGTAGCCTCGACAGGGTCAATCAGCCCCAGCATTTT.

In its sample, this clone was seen a few times. The chain carries TRBV5-1 and TRBJ2-5; the D is unclear. This CDR3 comprises 14 residues. Trimming took off 7 bases at V and 2 bases at J, with 15 bases between the two ends. CDR1 SGHRS and CDR2 YFSETQ come from the germline V gene. Here the CDR3 DNA reads TGCGCCAGCCGAAAACGGCCCGAACAAGAGACCCAGTACTTC. Translated: CASRKRPEQETQYF.

Worth noting for this clone: At one end the junction does not follow the germline gene, possibly because of a read error. DNA of the CDR3: TGCTCGGTCGGGAGGGGATTTACCTACGAGCAGTACTTC. Its protein product is CSVGRGFTYEQYF. This sequence joins TRBV7-8 and TRBJ2-7; TRBD2 matches 8 bases. There are 13 residues in the CDR3. The germline gives CDR1 SGHVS, CDR2 FQNEAQ.

The genes are TRBV11-2 and TRBJ2-7, with TRBD2 matching 16 bases. Per germline, CDR1 SGHAT and CDR2 FQNNGV. The CDR3 loop spans 16 amino acids. V was pared by 3 bases and J by 7 bases, with 6 bases of the junction left unmatched. The CDR3 nucleotides read TGTGCCAGCAGCTTTGGGACTAGCGGGAGGGCCCGGGAGCAGTACTTC. Its protein product is CASSFGTSGRAREQYF.

V and J are TRBV9 and TRBJ1-2; D is uncertain. CDR3 length: 15 residues. V lost 6 bases and J lost 4, with 19 bases in between. Germline V gene sequence: CDR1 SGDLS, CDR2 YYNGEE. The CDR3 region is CASTTSVLGVYGYTF. CDR3 DNA sequence: TGTGCCAGCACCACTTCCGTACTGGGTGTCTATGGCTACACCTTC.

The chain has TRBV5-1 and TRBJ1-2; D is unclear. The V and J ends lost 0 bases and 0 bases respectively, with 9 bases between them. This CDR3 has 15 residues. The germline CDR1 and CDR2 sequences are SGHRS and YFSETQ. This CDR3 reads CASSLGSVSNYGYTF. CDR3 coding DNA: TGCGCCAGCAGCTTGGGTTCAGTCTCTAACTATGGCTACACCTTC. Based on the CDR3 plus reference TRBV5-1 and TRBJ1-2, the full variable domain is KAGVTQTPRYLIKTRGQQVTLSCSPISGHRSVSWYQQTPGQGLQFLFEYFSETQRNKGNFPGRFSGRQFSNSRSEMNVSTLELGDSALYLCASSLGSVSNYGYTFGSGTRLTVV.

This chain links TRBV4-1 with TRBJ2-4; D possibly corresponds to TRBD2 (6 bases). Trimming took 1 base from V and 0 from J, leaving 10 bases between them. CDR3 size: 16 residues. Per the germline V gene, CDR1 is MGHRA and CDR2 is YSYEKL. CDR3 in DNA: TGCGCCAGCAGCCAAGCCCAGGGACTAGCCAAAAACATTCAGTACTTC. It translates to CASSQAQGLAKNIQYF.

The chain uses TRBV28 and TRBJ2-1; D gene unclear. CDR1 and CDR2 (germline): MDHEN, SYDVKM. This CDR3 has 11 residues. Deletions cut 6 bases from V and 4 bases from J, with 4 bases between. Here the CDR3 DNA reads TGTGCCAGCAGGAAGTACAATGAGCAGTTCTTC. This gives the protein CASRKYNEQFF.

V is TRBV4-1 and J is TRBJ2-7; maybe TRBD2 (6 bases). This CDR3 spans 12 amino acids. Germline V gene sequence: CDR1 MGHRA, CDR2 YSYEKL. Between the trimmed V and J ends, which lost 0 bases and 12 bases, there was a span of 12 bases. The CDR3 bases are TGCGCCAGCAGCCAAGACAGGGAGGTTCGGTACTTC. Translation gives CASSQDREVRYF.

The CDR3 loop reads CATVSGGRSTDTQYF. CDR3 DNA: TGTGCCACCGTTTCCGGGGGGAGGAGCACAGATACGCAGTATTTT. This chain joins TRBV5-6 and TRBJ2-3, with 7 bases that match TRBD2. This CDR3 contains 15 residues. The V gene's germline CDR1 is SGHDT and CDR2 YYEEEE. V shed 9 bases, J shed 0 bases, and the junction held 10 bases outside the gene matches.

Here the CDR3 reads CASSQRQGVTGELFF. The CDR3 nucleotides are TGTGCCAGCAGCCAAAGACAGGGGGTAACCGGGGAGCTGTTTTTT. The chain joins TRBV11-3 to TRBJ2-2, with 9 bases fitting TRBD1. This CDR3 has 15 residues. Germline CDR1 is SGHNT and CDR2 is YENEEA. Trimming took 5 bases from V and 5 from J; bases not matched to a gene: 6.

The rearrangement links TRBV7-3 to TRBJ2-3, with 11 bases fitting TRBD1. This CDR3 comprises 14 residues. Germline loops: CDR1 SGHTA, CDR2 FQGTGA. Trimming removed 7 bases from V and 4 bases from J; junction bases left unmatched: 4. CDR3: CASTRDRGSDTQYF. CDR3 nucleotides: TGTGCCAGCACGAGGGACAGGGGGTCAGATACGCAGTATTTT.

V and J are TRBV19 and TRBJ1-1; 7 bases agree with TRBD1. CDR3 length equals 14 residues. V shed 0 bases and J 11 bases; nucleotides not matched to a gene: 9. Per the germline V gene, CDR1 is LNHDA and CDR2 is SQIVND (reference sequence). CDR3 sequence (DNA): TGTGCCAGTAGTATAGATAGGGCAGGGGGTAGGGCTTTCTTT. Amino acids: CASSIDRAGGRAFF.

This sequence joins TRBV28 and TRBJ1-4; no definite D call. Germline lookup yields CDR1 MDHEN and CDR2 SYDVKM. The CDR3 length is 14 residues. The V and J ends lost 3 bases and 3 bases respectively, with 8 bases between them. The CDR3 sequence: CASSFPGPNEKLFF. CDR3 coding DNA: TGTGCCAGCAGTTTTCCCGGGCCTAATGAAAAACTGTTTTTT.

This clone was found a few times. The V and J genes are TRBV12-5 and TRBJ2-6; a possible D gene is TRBD2 (5 bases). This CDR3 is 16 amino acids long. Germline CDR1 and CDR2: LGHNT and FRNRAP. Trimming shortened V by 3 bases and J by 2 bases, and 11 bases separated the two germline ends. CDR3 region: CASGLWTGTGANVLTF. The DNA for the CDR3 is TGTGCTAGTGGTTTATGGACGGGAACTGGGGCCAACGTCCTGACTTTC.

This sequence joins TRBV23-1 and TRBJ2-7; D is unresolved. TRBV23-1 is labeled an ORF, and its function is uncertain. Trimming took off 0 bases at V and 0 bases at J, with 6 bases between the two ends. The CDR3 is 14 amino acids. CDR3 amino acids: CASSQSGDSYEQYF. The DNA for the CDR3 is TGCGCCAGCAGTCAATCCGGAGACTCCTACGAGCAGTACTTC.